Shown below are 5 T cell receptor beta chains from a single sample sequenced in a study of blood T cell repertoires in COVID-19. Clones were read by immunoSEQ multiplex PCR, and TCRdb kept only the in-frame ones, dropping some. The table lists about 220,000 clones, 82% of them singletons, with 3% to 4% in the top ten. The sequencing input was PBMCs or T cells enriched from blood (not recorded which). The receptors come from a woman aged 60-75 years who had recovered from COVID-19.

The chain recombines TRBV11-2 with TRBJ1-2; D uncertain. The germline V and J ends were trimmed by 1 base and 5 bases, with 11 bases remaining between them. The CDR3 has 14 amino acids. Germline CDR1 SGHAT, CDR2 FQNNGV. This chain's CDR3 is CASSLASRFYGYTF. The DNA for the CDR3 is TGTGCCAGCAGCTTAGCTTCCCGTTTTTATGGCTACACCTTC.

The rearrangement joins TRBV11-1 to TRBJ2-4; no clear D gene. Trimming cost V 1 base and J 3 bases, with 4 bases left between them. Germline V lookup: CDR1 SGHAT, CDR2 FQDESV (reference sequence). This CDR3 contains 13 residues. Here the CDR3 reads CASSLGLKNIQYF. CDR3 bases: TGTGCCAGCAGCTTAGGTCTCAAAAACATTCAGTACTTC. Combining the CDR3 with reference TRBV11-1 and TRBJ2-4 gives the whole variable domain EAEVAQSPRYKITEKSQAVAFWCDPISGHATLYWYRQILGQGPELLVQFQDESVVDDSQLPKDRFSAERLKGVDSTLKIQPAELGDSAMYLCASSLGLKNIQYFGAGTRLSVL.

This clone turned up a few times. The V call is TRBV4-3, the J call TRBJ2-2; TRBD1 aligns across 9 bases. The CDR3 is made up of 17 amino acids. Germline V gives CDR1 LGHNA, CDR2 YSLEER. The junction had 7 bases not matched to a gene; V was cut back by 0 bases and J by 5 bases. Here the CDR3 reads CASSQDTGTGRTGELFF. The CDR3, as DNA: TGCGCCAGCAGCCAAGATACCGGGACAGGGAGGACCGGGGAGCTGTTTTTT.

Only one count was recorded for this clone. CDR3 in DNA: TGTGCCAGCTCACCTACACAGGTGAACACTGAAGCTTTCTTT. Its protein is CASSPTQVNTEAFF. The V call is TRBV18, the J call TRBJ1-1; a weak D match, TRBD1 (5 bases). CDR1 KGHSH and CDR2 LQKENI come from the germline V gene. V lost 3 bases and J 0 bases, leaving 8 bases between the germline ends. This CDR3 spans 14 amino acids.

This chain links TRBV18 with TRBJ1-2; D remains ambiguous. Germline lookup yields CDR1 KGHSH and CDR2 LQKENI. V lost 0 bases and J 5 bases, leaving 13 bases between the germline ends. CDR3 length equals 15 residues. CDR3 nucleotide sequence: TGTGCCAGCTCACCACCCGGGGATCGCTTTTATGGCTACACCTTC. It yields the protein CASSPPGDRFYGYTF.